What follows is one T cell receptor (beta chain) and its context. The junction had 13 bases not matched to a gene; V was cut back by 9 bases and J by 4 bases. Germline-derived CDR1 and CDR2 are LNHDA and SQIVND (reference sequence). This CDR3 is built from 15 residues. Generated by immunoSEQ multiplex PCR, the TCRdb table keeps only in-frame clones and is missing some. The data hold about 140,000 clones, with about 85% observed a single time. This sample is part of a study of control samples from healthy donors and cancer patients. The sample consisted of blood. This clonotype originated in a woman between 25 and 40 years old in good health. V usage is TRBV19 and J usage is TRBJ1-2; 8 bases map to TRBD1. The CDR3 DNA reads TGTGCCAGCACAACTGGGGCAGGGGGCGCCTATGGCTACACCTTC. Translating it yields CASTTGAGGAYGYTF.